The rows below give T cell receptor beta chains drawn from one sample of a study of shared clonotypes between healthy human individuals. Method: immunoSEQ multiplex PCR; TCRdb's copy keeps in-frame clones and lacks some. The sample holds some 2.1 million clones, approximately 94% seen once. The sequencing input was naive CD8+ T cells sorted from blood. The source is a man between 18 and 29 years old in good health. Each CDR3 is given with its conserved first and last residue. D genes are given only for firm matches. Not every row has a clone size; where given, it reads once, few, many or a size class.

CDR3 DNA	CDR3 protein	V gene	clone size	D gene	J gene
TGTGCCAGCTCGGCAGTCGGGGAAAACATTCAGTACTTC	CASSAVGENIQYF	TRBV6-6	-	-	TRBJ2-4
TGTGCCAGCAGCTTAGAAGGGGACTACGAGCAGTACTTC	CASSLEGDYEQYF	TRBV11-2	-	-	TRBJ2-7
TGCAGGGGGGAATCAAACTATGGCTACACCTTC	CRGESNYGYTF	TRBV20-1	-	-	TRBJ1-2
TGTGCCAGCAGCTTACTCCCGAGGGACAGACAAGAGACCCAGTACTTC	CASSLLPRDRQETQYF	TRBV7-8	-	TRBD1	TRBJ2-5
TGTGCCAGCACCCGGACTAGCGGGTACAATGAGCAGTTCTTC	CASTRTSGYNEQFF	TRBV5-6	-	TRBD2	TRBJ2-1
TGTGCCAGCAGCTTTCGAGGAGAGCGGACCTACGAGCAGTACTTC	CASSFRGERTYEQYF	TRBV11-2	-	-	TRBJ2-7
TGTGCCAGCAGCTTCGGACTAGCGCAGTACGAGCAGTACTTC	CASSFGLAQYEQYF	TRBV11-2	-	TRBD2	TRBJ2-7
TGTGCCAGTAGTCCGTGGACAGGGCTGAACACTGAAGCTTTCTTT	CASSPWTGLNTEAFF	TRBV19	few	TRBD1	TRBJ1-1
TGTGCCAGCAGTCTTAGCGGAGAAGAGACCCAGTACTTC	CASSLSGEETQYF	TRBV11-2	-	-	TRBJ2-5
TGTGCCAGCAGCTTGCAGTCTAGCGCCCACGGGGAGACCCAGTACTTC	CASSLQSSAHGETQYF	TRBV7-2	-	-	TRBJ2-5
TGCGCCAGCAGCTTGTTTAGCGGGGGGCCGAACACCGGGGAGCTGTTTTTT	CASSLFSGGPNTGELFF	TRBV5-1	-	TRBD2	TRBJ2-2
TGTGCCAGCTTTTACAGGGAGGACTCCTATAATTCACCCCTCCACTTT	CASFYREDSYNSPLHF	TRBV5-6	-	-	TRBJ1-6
TGTGCCAGCAGCTTAGGAGCGGGGGGCCACTATGGCTACACCTTC	CASSLGAGGHYGYTF	TRBV7-9	-	-	TRBJ1-2
TGCGCCAGCAGCTCGAGGGGCTTAGGGATCATTGATGCTTTCTTT	CASSSRGLGIIDAFF	TRBV5-1	-	-	TRBJ1-1
TGTGCCAGCAGCCGGGCGGGAAGCGGGGTTACCGGGGAGCTGTTTTTT	CASSRAGSGVTGELFF	TRBV7-9	-	TRBD2	TRBJ2-2
TGTGCCAGCAGCGGACAGGGGGAAGAGACCCAGTACTTC	CASSGQGEETQYF	TRBV9	-	TRBD1	TRBJ2-5
TGTGCCAGCAGCCCGACAGGGGAAGGGGCAATGAACACTGAAGCTTTCTTT	CASSPTGEGAMNTEAFF	TRBV5-4	-	TRBD1	TRBJ1-1
TGTGCCAGCAGCCGGGATATAGGGGGTGAGCAGTTCTTC	CASSRDIGGEQFF	TRBV4-2	-	-	TRBJ2-1
TGTGCCAGCAGTTTCGTTGGCAGACACAATGAGCAGTTCTTC	CASSFVGRHNEQFF	TRBV27	-	-	TRBJ2-1
TGTGCCAGCAGTGAAGCCCCGGCCAGCTCCTACGAGCAGTACTTC	CASSEAPASSYEQYF	TRBV6-1	-	-	TRBJ2-7
TGTGCCAGCAGGCTGACTAGCGGGGGCACCGGGGAGCTGTTTTTT	CASRLTSGGTGELFF	TRBV27	-	TRBD2	TRBJ2-2
TGTGCCAGCAGCTTAGTTTTAGGGGTTCCCTCCTACAATGAGCAGTTCTTC	CASSLVLGVPSYNEQFF	TRBV7-8	-	-	TRBJ2-1
TGTGCCAGCAGCTGGACTAGGACCGCGAATGAGCAGTTCTTC	CASSWTRTANEQFF	TRBV7-9	once	TRBD2	TRBJ2-1
TGTGCCAGCAGCTTAGATGGCCTGACCTCTGGAAACACCATATATTTT	CASSLDGLTSGNTIYF	TRBV11-2	-	-	TRBJ1-3
TGTGCCAGCAGCTTGGGCGTACGTAGGGAGAACACTGAAGCTTTCTTT	CASSLGVRRENTEAFF	TRBV5-4	-	-	TRBJ1-1
TGCGCCAGCAGCCAAGAAACCCCCCCCGGAGAGGGGAGCACAGATACGCAGTATTTT	CASSQETPPGEGSTDTQYF	TRBV4-3	once	-	TRBJ2-3
TGTGCCAGCAGTCCCCCGGGAAGGTTCTACGAGCAGTACTTC	CASSPPGRFYEQYF	TRBV28	-	-	TRBJ2-7
TGTGCCAGCAGTCCAACCCCGTCGGAGGACCACGAGCAGTACTTC	CASSPTPSEDHEQYF	TRBV7-9	once	-	TRBJ2-7
TGCGCCAGCAGCCTGGAGGGTGTGAACACTGAAGCTTTCTTT	CASSLEGVNTEAFF	TRBV5-1	-	-	TRBJ1-1
TGTGCCAGCAGCTTTGGGGGGCCAGGGGCCAACGTCCTGACTTTC	CASSFGGPGANVLTF	TRBV5-8	-	-	TRBJ2-6
TGTGCCAGCAGCGGCGGGCCAGGGTACCCCGGGGAGCTGTTTTTT	CASSGGPGYPGELFF	TRBV9	once	-	TRBJ2-2
TGCGCCAGCAGCCAAGATAGGGCGGTAGCCGCTACCTACGAGCAGTACTTC	CASSQDRAVAATYEQYF	TRBV4-3	-	-	TRBJ2-7
TGTGCCAGCAGCCCCGCGAGCGGGGGGGCCACAGAGACCCAGTACTTC	CASSPASGGATETQYF	TRBV11-2	-	TRBD2	TRBJ2-5
TGTGCCAGCAGTTTTCGGGCCCCGGATCAGCCCCAGCATTTT	CASSFRAPDQPQHF	TRBV27	-	-	TRBJ1-5
TGCGCCAGCAGCCAAGGACTAGCGGGAGTCACCTACGAGCAGTACTTC	CASSQGLAGVTYEQYF	TRBV4-3	-	TRBD2	TRBJ2-7
TGTGCCAGCAGAGTGTCCCAGAGCTCCTATAATTCACCCCTCCACTTT	CASRVSQSSYNSPLHF	TRBV27	-	-	TRBJ1-6
TGTGCCAGCAGTCTAGGGAGCATAGGCTACGAGCAGTACTTC	CASSLGSIGYEQYF	TRBV6-1	-	-	TRBJ2-7
TGTGCCAGCAGTCCCAGAAGCAATCAGCCCCAGCATTTT	CASSPRSNQPQHF	TRBV27	-	-	TRBJ1-5
TGTGCCAGCAATATAGGGACGGCTTCCTACGAGCAGTACTTC	CASNIGTASYEQYF	TRBV27	-	-	TRBJ2-7
TGTGCCACCAGCAGTGTACAGGGTGGTAATCAGCCCCAGCATTTT	CATSSVQGGNQPQHF	TRBV15	-	-	TRBJ1-5